A single sample is the source of the 9 T cell receptor beta chains below, sequenced in a study of blood T cell repertoires in COVID-19. The method was immunoSEQ multiplex PCR; TCRdb's version includes in-frame clones alone and lacks a portion of them. The table records some 200,000 clones, less than 95% of them present only once. Material for sequencing was peripheral blood. Receptors were obtained from a man aged 25 to 40 with COVID-19, enrolled during active disease.

The V and J genes are TRBV5-4 and TRBJ1-2, with 8 bases lining up with TRBD1. This CDR3 is built from 15 residues. The germline gives CDR1 SGHNT, CDR2 YYREEE (reference sequence). V shed 2 bases, J shed 3 bases, and the junction held 6 bases outside the gene matches. The CDR3 is CASSLRTGPDYGYTF. CDR3 sequence (DNA): TGTGCCAGCAGCTTAAGGACAGGGCCCGACTATGGCTACACCTTC.

V usage is TRBV19 and J usage is TRBJ2-3; D call uncertain. Germline CDR1 reads LNHDA; CDR2 reads SQIVND (reference sequence). The CDR3 runs 13 residues. Trimming removed 2 bases from V and 5 bases from J, with 8 bases in between. CDR3 region: CASSISSRDTQYF. The CDR3 DNA is TGTGCCAGTAGTATATCATCCAGAGATACGCAGTATTTT.

The chain uses TRBV5-1 and TRBJ1-4; a possible D gene is TRBD1 (6 bases). The germline CDR1 and CDR2 sequences are SGHRS and YFSETQ. Trimming pared 4 bases from V and 5 bases from J, leaving 15 bases between. The length of the CDR3 is 15 residues. The chain's CDR3 is CASSPQQGSNEKLFF. The CDR3 nucleotides read TGCGCCAGCAGCCCTCAACAGGGTTCCAATGAAAAACTGTTTTTT.

This chain joins TRBV11-2 and TRBJ2-7; the D is unclear. The CDR3 totals 12 residues. The V gene lost 2 bases and the J gene lost 3 bases, with 5 bases spanning the gap. The germline gives CDR1 SGHAT, CDR2 FQNNGV. The CDR3 bases are TGTGCCAGCAGCTTACAGGTCTACGAGCAGTACTTC. It translates to CASSLQVYEQYF. Full variable domain (missing parts from reference TRBV11-2 and TRBJ2-7): EAGVAQSPRYKIIEKRQSVAFWCNPISGHATLYWYQQILGQGPKLLIQFQNNGVVDDSQLPKDRFSAERLKGVDSTLKIQPAKLEDSAVYLCASSLQVYEQYFGPGTRLTVT.

Only a few counts were recorded for this clone. V usage is TRBV7-2 and J usage is TRBJ1-1; D unclear. CDR1 and CDR2 from the germline V gene are SGHTA and FQGNSA. The CDR3 runs to 15 residues. The V gene lost 4 bases and the J gene lost 1 base, with 13 bases spanning the gap. CDR3 amino acids: CASSSKRLQNTEAFF. The CDR3 DNA reads as TGTGCCAGCAGCTCTAAGAGACTTCAGAACACTGAAGCTTTCTTT.

As concerns this clone: The same CDR3 also results from other DNA sequences found in this sample. The chain is built from TRBV3-1 (or the pseudogene TRBV3-2) and TRBJ1-3; 7 bases align to TRBD1. The ends lost 4 bases at V and 0 bases at J; junction bases unmatched: 3. CDR3 length: 15 amino acids. The V gene's germline CDR1 is LGHDT and CDR2 YNNKEL (reference sequence). The CDR3 here is CASSPDRVSGNTIYF. As DNA, the CDR3 is TGTGCCAGCAGCCCCGACAGGGTCTCTGGAAACACCATATATTTT.

The chain links TRBV29-1 to TRBJ1-1, with D possibly being TRBD1 (6 bases). This CDR3 comprises 17 residues. CDR1 is SQVTM and CDR2 is ANQGSEA in the germline V gene. Trimming removed 2 bases at V and 0 bases at J, with 19 bases between. CDR3 nucleotides: TGCAGCGTTGAACTTAGAGGTGGGACATTTGTGAACACTGAAGCTTTCTTT. It is translated as CSVELRGGTFVNTEAFF.

The DNA for the CDR3 is TGTGCCAGCAGCCGAACCGGGACTCCAGGCGAGCAGTACTTC. Translated: CASSRTGTPGEQYF. V is TRBV7-7 and J is TRBJ2-7; D might be TRBD2 (6 bases). Trimming left V 5 bases short and J 6 bases short, with 17 bases between. CDR3 length: 14 amino acids. CDR1 SSHAT and CDR2 FNYEAQ come from the germline V gene (reference sequence). The full variable domain, with the rest looked up from reference TRBV7-7 and TRBJ2-7, is GAGVSQSPRYKVTKRGQDVTLRCDPISSHATLYWYQQALGQGPEFLTYFNYEAQPDKSGLPSDRFSAERPEGSISTLTIQRTEQRDSAMYRCASSRTGTPGEQYFGPGTRLTVT.

The rearrangement joins TRBV5-6 to TRBJ1-4; tentative D call: TRBD1 (6 bases). CDR3 length: 17 amino acids. V lost 4 bases and J lost 8, with 24 bases in between. From germline, CDR1 is SGHDT and CDR2 YYEEEE. CDR3 sequence: CASSHTLGGPSVEKLFF. The CDR3 bases are TGTGCCAGCAGCCACACCCTTGGGGGCCCGTCGGTGGAAAAACTGTTTTTT.